Following are 29 T cell receptor beta chains from one sample sequenced in a study of shared clonotypes between healthy human individuals. Sequencing was performed with immunoSEQ multiplex PCR; in TCRdb, only in-frame clones are kept and a portion is missing. The repertoire holds about 490,000 clones, 70% to 80% seen once, with more than 10% in the top ten. Sequencing used PBMCs. The receptors were sampled from a middle-aged woman in good health. Some clones in this sample may be carry-over from other donors' samples.

A note on this clone: Other nucleotide sequences in the sample specify the same CDR3. The chain recombines TRBV19 with TRBJ2-3; D not resolved. Germline CDR1 and CDR2: LNHDA and SQIVND (reference sequence). The V end lost 3 bases, the J end lost 0 bases, and 13 bases lay between the germline ends. The CDR3 contains 16 residues. As DNA, the CDR3 is TGTGCCAGTAGTATTATCGGAACCGCTAGCACAGATACGCAGTATTTT. Protein sequence: CASSIIGTASTDTQYF.

The CDR3 bases are TGTGCCAGCAGCCAAGATCGCAGCGGGGCTTACAAGCAGTTCTTC. Protein sequence: CASSQDRSGAYKQFF. V and J are TRBV4-2 and TRBJ2-1; TRBD2 matches 7 bases. The CDR3 contains 15 residues. The germline V gene has CDR1 LGHNA and CDR2 YNFKEQ. V was clipped by 0 bases and J by 11 bases; unmatched bases: 10.

This clone was observed a handful of times. A far larger clone differs by one base, so this is likely a read error. The chain has TRBV6-1 and TRBJ2-2; the D is unclear. V lost 1 base and J 6 bases, leaving 12 bases between the germline ends. The germline CDR1 and CDR2 sequences are MNHNS and SASEGT. The CDR3 length is 15 residues. The CDR3 is CASSEEEGNAGELFF. The CDR3 nucleotides are TGTGCCAGCAGTGAAGAAGAAGGAAACGCCGGGGAGCTGTTTTTT.

J is TRBJ2-1 and V is TRBV9; D gene unclear. The V end was cut by 0 bases, the J end by 5 bases, with 6 bases between. Germline lookup yields CDR1 SGDLS and CDR2 YYNGEE. The CDR3 has 13 residues. The CDR3 DNA reads as TGTGCCAGCAGCGTAGGTCCCGACAATGAGCAGTTCTTC. Protein product: CASSVGPDNEQFF. Supplemented by reference TRBV9 and TRBJ2-1, the full variable domain reads DSGVTQTPKHLITATGQRVTLRCSPRSGDLSVYWYQQSLDQGLQFLIQYYNGEERAKGNILERFSAQQFPDLHSELNLSSLELGDSALYFCASSVGPDNEQFFGPGTRLTVL.

V gene TRBV5-1 combines with J gene TRBJ2-2, with TRBD2 matching 10 bases. Looked up from germline, CDR1 is SGHRS and CDR2 is YFSETQ. V dropped 5 bases and J dropped 5; count of bases not matched to a gene: 9. This CDR3 is 16 amino acids long. The CDR3 DNA reads as TGCGCCAGCAGTAAGCTAGCGGGAGATTTTACCGGGGAGCTGTTTTTT. It encodes CASSKLAGDFTGELFF.

This clone has more than one count but fewer than ten. The J gene is TRBJ2-7, the V gene TRBV28, with D possibly TRBD1 on 6 matching bases. This CDR3 has 15 amino acids. CDR1 MDHEN and CDR2 SYDVKM come from the germline V gene. V was pared by 3 bases and J by 2 bases, with 14 bases between. CDR3 DNA sequence: TGTGCCAGCAGTTTCACCGGACAGCTACCCTACGAGCAGTACTTC. Translation gives CASSFTGQLPYEQYF.

J is TRBJ2-7 and V is TRBV19; weak D call: TRBD1 (6 bases). With 5 bases removed from V and 3 bases from J, the gap between germline ends came to 17 bases. The length of the CDR3 is 15 residues. Germline V CDR1 and CDR2: LNHDA, SQIVND (reference sequence). CDR3 amino acids: CASSPTPGHVYEQYF. The CDR3 DNA reads TGTGCCAGTAGTCCGACCCCGGGACACGTCTACGAGCAGTACTTC.

With respect to this clone: A far more abundant clone sits one base away, making this likely a read error. V and J are TRBV2 and TRBJ2-7, with 9 nucleotides matching TRBD1. Germline V lookup: CDR1 SNHLY, CDR2 FYNNEI. The CDR3 sequence is 14 residues long. The V segment lost 5 bases and the J segment 6 bases; nucleotides outside the gene matches: 8. The DNA for the CDR3 is TGTGCCAGCAGTAGAACCGTGACAGGGGGCGAGCAGTACTTC. This gives the protein CASSRTVTGGEQYF.

This clone was counted many times. This sample also contains other DNA sequences that code for the same CDR3. This chain joins TRBV27 and TRBJ2-7; 8 bases are shared with TRBD2. Trimming cost V 2 bases and J 10 bases; bases outside gene matches: 13. Germline V lookup: CDR1 MNHEY, CDR2 SMNVEV (reference sequence). The CDR3 covers 15 residues. The CDR3 region has the DNA TGTGCCAGCAGTTTAGGGACTAGTCCCTATACGGAACAGTACTTC. This encodes CASSLGTSPYTEQYF.

The chain has TRBV10-3 and TRBJ1-2, with 8 bases matching TRBD1. The CDR3 length is 16 residues. The germline V gene has CDR1 ENHRY and CDR2 SYGVKD. V trimming: 0 bases; J trimming: 0 bases; junction bases outside the gene matches: 3. The CDR3 sequence: CAISESSDRANYGYTF. CDR3 DNA sequence: TGTGCCATCAGTGAGTCGTCGGACAGGGCTAACTATGGCTACACCTTC.

V is TRBV11-2 and J is TRBJ2-7, with 10 bases fitting TRBD1. The length of the CDR3 is 16 residues. V shed 4 bases, J shed 3 bases, and the junction held 9 bases outside the gene matches. Looked up from germline, CDR1 is SGHAT and CDR2 is FQNNGV. CDR3 sequence reads: CASSSIRTGGVYEQYF. CDR3 nucleotides: TGTGCCAGCAGCTCCATTCGGACAGGGGGAGTCTACGAGCAGTACTTC.

The CDR3 DNA reads TGCGCCAGCAGCTTGGGGACAGTCTGGGAGCAGTACTTC. Amino acids: CASSLGTVWEQYF. V usage is TRBV5-1 and J usage is TRBJ2-7; maybe TRBD1 (6 bases). This CDR3 is built from 13 residues. V lost 0 bases to trimming and J lost 7 bases, with 11 bases between them. The germline gives CDR1 SGHRS, CDR2 YFSETQ.

This clone was seen a single time. This chain joins TRBV6-6 and TRBJ2-5; D not certain. The CDR3 loop spans 14 amino acids. Germline values: CDR1 MNHNY, CDR2 SVGAGI (reference sequence). V was shortened by 8 bases and J by 1 base, with 14 bases between the two germline ends. Written as DNA, the CDR3 is TGTGCCAGCGGGCGGTCCAACCTCCAAGAGACCCAGTACTTC. This translates into CASGRSNLQETQYF.

This chain links TRBV6-5 with TRBJ2-7; no definite D call. V gave up 2 bases and J gave up 3 bases, with 14 bases separating them. CDR3 length equals 15 residues. CDR1 and CDR2 (germline): MNHEY, SVGAGI. CDR3 sequence: CASSYRPNLGYEQYF. In nucleotides, the CDR3 is TGTGCCAGCAGTTACCGCCCAAACCTGGGCTACGAGCAGTACTTC.

The chain links TRBV2 to TRBJ2-7, with 10 bases that match TRBD1. Germline trimming cut 6 bases from V and 6 bases from J; bases unmatched to any gene: 5. This CDR3 contains 13 residues. Germline V gene lookup returns CDR1 SNHLY and CDR2 FYNNEI. The CDR3 bases are TGTGCCAGCAGACAGGACAGGGGGTCCGAGCAGTACTTC. Its protein is CASRQDRGSEQYF.

Details on this clone: Other DNA sequences in this sample translate to the same CDR3. V usage is TRBV18 and J usage is TRBJ2-5; D may be TRBD1 (5 bases). Matching the DNA end better, TRBJ2-7 makes the J call doubtful. CDR1 is KGHSH, CDR2 LQKENI, per germline. There are 13 residues in the CDR3. For the CDR3, the DNA is TGTGCCAGCTCAAGGGGAATGGCCTACGAGCAGTACTTC. Translating it yields CASSRGMAYEQYF.

V is TRBV11-2 and J is TRBJ2-1, with TRBD2 as a possible D gene (5 bases). The CDR3 has 16 residues. CDR1 SGHAT and CDR2 FQNNGV come from the germline V gene. The V end was cut by 2 bases, the J end by 0 bases, with 11 bases between. CDR3 residues: CASSLLSGSSYNEQFF. Written as DNA, the CDR3 is TGTGCCAGCAGCTTACTGTCGGGGAGCTCCTACAATGAGCAGTTCTTC.

The rearrangement links TRBV2 to TRBJ2-5; D is uncertain. In germline, CDR1 is SNHLY, CDR2 FYNNEI. Trimming took off 3 bases at V and 0 bases at J, with 5 bases between the two ends. The CDR3 runs 13 residues. CDR3 region: CASSDYNQETQYF. In DNA form, the CDR3 reads TGTGCCAGCAGTGATTACAACCAAGAGACCCAGTACTTC.

The J gene is TRBJ1-4, the V gene TRBV7-9; TRBD1 matches at 7 bases. This CDR3 contains 14 residues. Trimming removed 0 bases from V and 8 bases from J; junction bases left unmatched: 3. Germline V CDR1 and CDR2: SEHNR, FQNEAQ (reference sequence). This CDR3 reads CASSLAGQTEKLFF. For the CDR3, the DNA is TGTGCCAGCAGCTTAGCGGGACAGACAGAAAAACTGTTTTTT.

This clone came up a few times. A far larger clone lies a single base away; this is likely a read error. The chain uses TRBV6-6 and TRBJ1-2; 7 bases align to TRBD1. The CDR3 totals 14 residues. Germline CDR1 and CDR2: MNHNY and SVGAGI (reference sequence). Here the CDR3 DNA reads TGTGCCAGCAGCACCACAGGGGTTAACTATGGCCACACCTTC. Its protein product is CASSTTGVNYGHTF.

This clone appeared once. The chain carries TRBV6-1 and TRBJ2-1; D is unclear. The germline CDR1 and CDR2 sequences are MNHNS and SASEGT. The CDR3 totals 15 residues. Trimming stripped 4 bases from V and 0 bases from J, with 10 bases between. The CDR3 region is CASSVEFLSYNEQFF. CDR3 nucleotides: TGTGCCAGCAGTGTTGAGTTCCTCTCCTACAATGAGCAGTTCTTC.

The chain is built from TRBV7-2 and TRBJ2-1, with TRBD1 matching 11 bases. The CDR3 is 17 amino acids. Unmatched junction bases numbered 14, after V lost 5 bases and J lost 8 bases. Looked up from germline, CDR1 is SGHTA and CDR2 is FQGNSA. The CDR3 here is CASSQGSRDRGIDEQFF. The CDR3 nucleotides read TGTGCCAGCAGCCAAGGGTCCCGGGACAGGGGGATCGATGAGCAGTTCTTC.

The V gene is TRBV9, the J gene TRBJ1-1; D is unresolved. Germline V lookup: CDR1 SGDLS, CDR2 YYNGEE. The V and J ends lost 0 bases and 4 bases respectively, with 13 bases between them. This CDR3 has 15 residues. The CDR3 bases are TGTGCCAGCAGCGTAGGGGGAGGGTTGAGCACTGAAGCTTTCTTT. It specifies CASSVGGGLSTEAFF. The full variable domain, rest sourced from reference TRBV9 and TRBJ1-1, is DSGVTQTPKHLITATGQRVTLRCSPRSGDLSVYWYQQSLDQGLQFLIQYYNGEERAKGNILERFSAQQFPDLHSELNLSSLELGDSALYFCASSVGGGLSTEAFFGQGTRLTVV.

This chain links TRBV29-1 with TRBJ2-1, with 8 bases aligning to TRBD2. V lost 4 bases, J lost 2 bases, and 4 bases stayed unmatched. The CDR3 totals 14 residues. Germline assignment: CDR1 SQVTM and CDR2 ANQGSEA. The CDR3 bases are TGCAGCGTTGCGAGCGGGAGCGCCTACAATGAGCAGTTCTTC. Residues: CSVASGSAYNEQFF.

This chain uses TRBV2 with TRBJ2-2; 9 bases are a match to TRBD2. V lost 5 bases to trimming and J lost 7 bases; unmatched junction nucleotides: 2. This CDR3 has 13 residues. From germline, CDR1 is SNHLY and CDR2 FYNNEI. CDR3 amino acids: CASSLAGIGELFF. The CDR3 DNA reads as TGTGCCAGCAGTCTAGCGGGAATCGGGGAGCTGTTTTTT.

The gene calls are TRBV30 and TRBJ1-2; D perhaps matches TRBD1 (5 bases). Per the germline V gene, CDR1 is GTSNPN and CDR2 is SVGIG (reference sequence). This CDR3 has 13 residues. With 0 bases removed from V and 8 bases from J, the gap between germline ends came to 13 bases. DNA of the CDR3: TGTGCCTGGAGTGTACTATTAGGGGTCGGCTACACCTTC. Its translation is CAWSVLLGVGYTF.

This chain uses TRBV7-3 with TRBJ1-1; weak D call: TRBD1 (5 bases). The CDR3 loop spans 14 amino acids. The germline CDR1 and CDR2 sequences are SGHTA and FQGTGA. V gave up 5 bases and J gave up 1 base, with 11 bases separating them. This CDR3 is CASSPKTGNTEAFF. The CDR3 nucleotides read TGTGCCAGCAGCCCGAAAACAGGGAACACTGAAGCTTTCTTT. Full variable domain (missing parts from reference TRBV7-3 and TRBJ1-1): GAGVSQTPSNKVTEKGKYVELRCDPISGHTALYWYRQSLGQGPEFLIYFQGTGAADDSGLPNDRFFAVRPEGSVSTLKIQRTERGDSAVYLCASSPKTGNTEAFFGQGTRLTVV.

The rearrangement joins TRBV2 to TRBJ2-7, with 12 bases that match TRBD2. CDR1 is SNHLY and CDR2 is FYNNEI in the germline V gene. This CDR3 region has 14 residues. V shed 9 bases and J 6 bases; nucleotides not matched to a gene: 9. DNA of the CDR3: TGTGCCAGTCTCGTGACTAGCGGGAGATCCGAGCAGTACTTC. Translation gives CASLVTSGRSEQYF. Drawing the rest from reference TRBV2 and TRBJ2-7, the complete variable domain is EPEVTQTPSHQVTQMGQEVILRCVPISNHLYFYWYRQILGQKVEFLVSFYNNEISEKSEIFDDQFSVERPDGSNFTLKIRSTKLEDSAMYFCASLVTSGRSEQYFGPGTRLTVT.

The chain has TRBV19 and TRBJ1-5; 8 nucleotides align to TRBD1. This CDR3 contains 15 residues. The V gene end was trimmed by 3 bases and the J gene end by 3 bases; junction bases not matched to a gene: 4. Looked up from germline, CDR1 is LNHDA and CDR2 is SQIVND (reference sequence). The CDR3 spells CASSIVGQDNQPQHF. The CDR3 DNA reads TGTGCCAGTAGTATTGTGGGACAGGACAATCAGCCCCAGCATTTT.